Following are 26 T cell receptor beta chains from one sample sequenced in a study of T cell repertoires and HLA-DP antigens. The repertoire was sequenced with immunoSEQ multiplex PCR; TCRdb's copy has only in-frame clones and lacks some. Altogether about 89,000 clones are present, roughly 86% being singletons, with the ten largest covering 1.7%. No antigen is known for these receptors. Sequencing input: CD4+ T cells from PBMCs. Receptors were obtained from a man aged 45-65 years in good health and CMV-seronegative.

This clone was observed a single time. The chain links TRBV27 to TRBJ1-5, with D perhaps TRBD1 (6 bases). With 0 bases removed from V and 8 bases from J, the gap between germline ends came to 20 bases. This CDR3 is 17 amino acids long. The V gene's germline CDR1 is MNHEY and CDR2 SMNVEV (reference sequence). The CDR3 loop is CASSLSHSGAFFKPQHF. CDR3 in DNA: TGTGCCAGCAGTTTATCGCACTCGGGGGCCTTTTTTAAGCCCCAGCATTTT.

J is TRBJ1-2 and V is TRBV7-2; a possible D gene is TRBD1 (6 bases). Germline lookup yields CDR1 SGHTA and CDR2 FQGNSA. Trimming cost V 1 base and J 8 bases, with 8 bases left between them. The CDR3 covers 12 residues. DNA of the CDR3: TGTGCCAGCAGCTTAGGGGGGGCCGGCTACACCTTC. It translates to CASSLGGAGYTF.

This clone was seen a single time. CDR3 bases: TGTGCCAGCAGCTTAAGGAGGGGGGGCACAGATACGCAGTATTTT. This encodes CASSLRRGGTDTQYF. V usage is TRBV7-3 and J usage is TRBJ2-3; D is possibly TRBD1 or TRBD2 (6 bases each). V dropped 1 base and J dropped 1 base, with 9 bases sitting between them. The CDR3 spans 15 residues. Germline V gene data show CDR1 as SGHTA and CDR2 as FQGTGA.

A remark on this clone: A junction end diverges from the germline sequence, so it may reflect a read error. The genes are TRBV7-7 and TRBJ1-5; 7 bases align to TRBD1. Per the germline V gene, CDR1 is SSHAT and CDR2 is FNYEAQ (reference sequence). This CDR3 contains 15 residues. CDR3 nucleotides: TGTGCTAGCAGCCCAGACAGGGAAATCAATCAGCCCCAGCATTTT. It encodes CASSPDREINQPQHF.

CDR3 DNA sequence: TGTGCCAGCAGTCAACTAACCTACGAGCAGTACTTC. This gives the protein CASSQLTYEQYF. The V gene is TRBV2, the J gene TRBJ2-7; D not certain. This CDR3 has 12 amino acids. Germline CDR1 is SNHLY and CDR2 is FYNNEI. V was clipped by 5 bases and J by 2 bases, with 7 bases between them.

The chain links TRBV18 to TRBJ2-4, with TRBD2 identical over 11 bases. CDR1 KGHSH and CDR2 LQKENI come from the germline V gene. This CDR3 has 17 amino acids. The V gene end was trimmed by 0 bases and the J gene end by 1 base; junction bases not matched to a gene: 2. The CDR3 nucleotides are TGTGCCAGCTCACCACCGGGACTAGCGGCCGCCAAAAACATTCAGTACTTC. Translation: CASSPPGLAAAKNIQYF.

The chain uses TRBV7-2 and TRBJ1-1; D is unresolved. Trimming left V 5 bases short and J 4 bases short, with 14 bases between. Germline CDR1 and CDR2: SGHTA and FQGNSA. This CDR3 is built from 14 residues. CDR3 sequence: CASSARGGFTEAFF. For the CDR3, the DNA is TGTGCCAGCAGCGCCCGGGGAGGTTTCACTGAAGCTTTCTTT.

This sequence joins TRBV10-2 and TRBJ2-7; the D gene is possibly TRBD1 (5 bases). Germline loops: CDR1 WSHSY, CDR2 SAAADI. There are 15 residues in the CDR3. V gave up 1 base and J gave up 5 bases, with 15 bases separating them. The CDR3 nucleotides are TGCGCCAGCAGTGAGTGGGGCGGAGAGATAAACGAGCAGTACTTC. This gives the protein CASSEWGGEINEQYF.

This clone appeared once. The chain combines TRBV11-2 with TRBJ2-1, with a possible D match to TRBD2 (5 bases). The CDR3 runs 14 residues. V lost 3 bases and J lost 5, with 11 bases in between. Germline V gene sequence: CDR1 SGHAT, CDR2 FQNNGV. The CDR3 reads CASSFLGRDNEQFF. Written as DNA, the CDR3 is TGTGCCAGCAGCTTCCTAGGGCGGGACAATGAGCAGTTCTTC. The whole variable domain, filled in from reference TRBV11-2 and TRBJ2-1, reads EAGVAQSPRYKIIEKRQSVAFWCNPISGHATLYWYQQILGQGPKLLIQFQNNGVVDDSQLPKDRFSAERLKGVDSTLKIQPAKLEDSAVYLCASSFLGRDNEQFFGPGTRLTVL.

As to this clone: Other DNA sequences within the sample encode an identical CDR3. The J gene is TRBJ2-7, the V gene TRBV5-1; 8 bases are shared with TRBD2. The CDR3 sequence is 15 residues long. The V gene end was trimmed by 5 bases and the J gene end by 4 bases; junction bases not matched to a gene: 11. Germline values: CDR1 SGHRS, CDR2 YFSETQ. The CDR3 DNA sequence: TGCGCCAGCAGTCCTCGGGCGGGGGGCAGGTACGAGCAGTACTTC. It specifies CASSPRAGGRYEQYF.

The V call is TRBV7-2, the J call TRBJ2-1; TRBD2 matches at 8 bases. Per germline, CDR1 SGHTA and CDR2 FQGNSA. The CDR3 is made up of 15 amino acids. The trim removed 4 bases at V and 6 bases at J, leaving 8 bases unmatched. Here the CDR3 reads CASSSWTSLINEQFF. CDR3 in DNA: TGTGCCAGCAGCTCATGGACTAGCTTGATCAATGAGCAGTTCTTC.

The gene calls are TRBV5-4 and TRBJ2-7, with 10 positions matching TRBD1. Germline V gene lookup returns CDR1 SGHNT and CDR2 YYREEE (reference sequence). V shed 3 bases and J 4 bases; nucleotides not matched to a gene: 7. This CDR3 region has 15 residues. CDR3 DNA sequence: TGTGCCAGCAGCTCTCGGGACAGGGGATCGTACGAGCAGTACTTC. Translating gives CASSSRDRGSYEQYF.

The chain employs TRBV19 and TRBJ2-2; TRBD2 aligns across 13 bases. J lost 4 bases, V lost 5 bases, and 4 bases had no gene match. The CDR3 has 16 residues. The germline V gene encodes CDR1 LNHDA and CDR2 SQIVND (reference sequence). Here the CDR3 reads CASSLGLAGLTGELFF. CDR3 nucleotide sequence: TGTGCCAGTAGTTTGGGACTAGCGGGACTCACCGGGGAGCTGTTTTTT.

This clone was observed once. This chain uses TRBV19 with TRBJ2-7, with 7 bases matching TRBD1. CDR1 is LNHDA and CDR2 is SQIVND in the germline V gene (reference sequence). The CDR3 runs 15 residues. After removal of 5 bases from V and 0 bases from J, the junction contained 7 bases not matched to a gene. The CDR3 region has the DNA TGTGCCAGTAGTGCCCGACAGGGAGCCTCCTACGAGCAGTACTTC. The encoded protein is CASSARQGASYEQYF.

The J gene is TRBJ2-5, the V gene TRBV20-1; no clear D gene. The V and J ends lost 0 bases and 7 bases respectively, with 6 bases between them. Germline-derived CDR1 and CDR2 are DFQATT and SNEGSKA (reference sequence). This CDR3 contains 11 residues. The CDR3 bases are TGCAGTGCTAGAGATCACGCGACCCAGTACTTC. Amino acids: CSARDHATQYF.

The count of this clone is one. J is TRBJ1-1 and V is TRBV5-6; 8 nucleotides align to TRBD1. The V segment lost 2 bases and the J segment 0 bases; nucleotides outside the gene matches: 6. The CDR3 runs to 16 residues. Looked up from germline, CDR1 is SGHDT and CDR2 is YYEEEE. The CDR3 spells CASSLGQGTMNTEAFF. DNA of the CDR3: TGTGCCAGCAGCTTAGGACAGGGAACGATGAACACTGAAGCTTTCTTT. Full variable domain (missing parts from reference TRBV5-6 and TRBJ1-1): DAGVTQSPTHLIKTRGQQVTLRCSPKSGHDTVSWYQQALGQGPQFIFQYYEEEERQRGNFPDRFSGHQFPNYSSELNVNALLLGDSALYLCASSLGQGTMNTEAFFGQGTRLTVV.

V gene TRBV4-1 combines with J gene TRBJ2-5; D is unclear. CDR3 size: 14 residues. The V gene lost 3 bases and the J gene lost 5 bases, with 13 bases spanning the gap. Germline values: CDR1 MGHRA, CDR2 YSYEKL. This CDR3 reads CASSHIGPAETQYF. In DNA, the CDR3 is TGCGCCAGCAGCCACATAGGACCAGCGGAGACCCAGTACTTC.

V and J are TRBV20-1 and TRBJ2-3; D is unclear. Germline V CDR1 and CDR2: DFQATT, SNEGSKA (reference sequence). V lost 2 bases and J 9 bases, leaving 9 bases between the germline ends. The CDR3 runs 11 residues. The CDR3 nucleotides read TGCAGTGCTAGATTTATGGGGACGCAGTATTTT. Amino acid sequence: CSARFMGTQYF.

The chain carries TRBV27 and TRBJ1-6; the D gene is possibly TRBD1 (5 bases). The V gene lost 6 bases and the J gene lost 14 bases, with 14 bases spanning the gap. The germline V gene encodes CDR1 MNHEY and CDR2 SMNVEV (reference sequence). The CDR3 runs to 12 residues. The CDR3 here is CASRPYTGTLHF. The CDR3 nucleotides read TGTGCCAGCAGGCCTTATACAGGAACCCTCCACTTT.

The chain is built from TRBV18 and TRBJ2-1; D is unclear. The V gene's germline CDR1 is KGHSH and CDR2 LQKENI. V dropped 3 bases and J dropped 8 bases, with 8 bases sitting between them. The CDR3 covers 12 residues. The CDR3 DNA reads as TGTGCCAGCTCACCCTCCGCCCATGAGCAGTTCTTC. This codes for CASSPSAHEQFF.

The rearrangement joins TRBV5-6 to TRBJ1-2; D is ambiguous. The germline CDR1 and CDR2 sequences are SGHDT and YYEEEE. Trimming removed 5 bases at V and 4 bases at J, with 12 bases between. This CDR3 contains 13 residues. CDR3 sequence (DNA): TGTGCCAGCAGTTGGAGGACGGGCTATGGCTACACCTTC. The encoded protein is CASSWRTGYGYTF.

This chain uses TRBV10-3 with TRBJ2-3; tentatively, D is TRBD2 (6 bases). In germline, CDR1 is ENHRY, CDR2 SYGVKD. This CDR3 is 13 amino acids long. Trimming left V 7 bases short and J 4 bases short, with 12 bases between. The CDR3 DNA sequence: TGTGCCATCAACGCGGGATCCGCAGATACGCAGTATTTT. Translated: CAINAGSADTQYF.

This chain joins TRBV29-1 and TRBJ2-3; D uncertain. The CDR3 spans 14 residues. Between the trimmed V and J ends, which lost 3 bases and 0 bases, there was a span of 10 bases. Germline V gives CDR1 SQVTM, CDR2 ANQGSEA. CDR3 residues: CSVEQRTSTDTQYF. The CDR3 nucleotides are TGCAGCGTTGAGCAGAGAACTAGCACAGATACGCAGTATTTT.

V and J are TRBV30 and TRBJ2-7; the D is unclear. In germline, CDR1 is GTSNPN, CDR2 SVGIG (reference sequence). The V and J ends lost 3 bases and 9 bases respectively, with 12 bases between them. The CDR3 contains 11 residues. The CDR3 reads CAWRQERLQYF. For the CDR3, the DNA is TGTGCCTGGAGGCAGGAGCGTCTGCAGTACTTC.

The chain recombines TRBV29-1 with TRBJ2-1; the match to TRBD2 covers 7 bases. The germline V gene encodes CDR1 SQVTM and CDR2 ANQGSEA. CDR3 length equals 18 residues. V gave up 1 base and J gave up 0 bases; unmatched junction bases: 12. The DNA for the CDR3 is TGCAGCGTTGAAGGTGAAGCGGGACGACTCAGCTCCTACAATGAGCAGTTCTTC. This gives the protein CSVEGEAGRLSSYNEQFF.

The V and J genes are TRBV19 and TRBJ2-7; 9 bases are shared with TRBD1. Germline values: CDR1 LNHDA, CDR2 SQIVND (reference sequence). J lost 3 bases, V lost 4 bases, and 1 base had no gene match. The CDR3 extends over 13 amino acids. In DNA form, the CDR3 reads TGTGCCAGTAGTACGGGACAGGGCTACGAGCAGTACTTC. This encodes CASSTGQGYEQYF.